The 18 T cell receptor beta chains below come from one sample, sequenced in a study of OX40 agonist ivuxolimab in advanced cancers. Only in-frame clones appear in the TCRdb table, and some are missing; sequencing was by immunoSEQ multiplex PCR. This table holds around 20,000 clones, roughly 90% found once. The input for sequencing was CD4+ or CD8+ T cells sorted from blood, taken in a trial of the OX40 agonist ivuxolimab. The receptors here all came from an adult with an advanced solid tumor such as melanoma, head and neck, liver or kidney cancer.

V and J are TRBV9 and TRBJ1-1; 9 bases align to TRBD1. Germline CDR1 and CDR2: SGDLS and YYNGEE. The CDR3 covers 14 residues. V lost 4 bases to trimming and J lost 7 bases; unmatched junction nucleotides: 8. CDR3 in DNA: TGTGCCAGCAGCCCATGGGACAGGGACCGTGAAGCTTTCTTT. This gives the protein CASSPWDRDREAFF. Full variable domain (missing parts from reference TRBV9 and TRBJ1-1): DSGVTQTPKHLITATGQRVTLRCSPRSGDLSVYWYQQSLDQGLQFLIQYYNGEERAKGNILERFSAQQFPDLHSELNLSSLELGDSALYFCASSPWDRDREAFFGQGTRLTVV.

This chain links TRBV19 with TRBJ2-2; 8 bases are a match to TRBD1. Germline CDR1 and CDR2: LNHDA and SQIVND (reference sequence). CDR3 length: 18 residues. Trimming removed 0 bases from V and 6 bases from J; junction bases left unmatched: 12. The CDR3, as DNA: TGTGCCAGTAGTATAGATCTCGAGGGACAGGTTTTGGCCGGGGAGCTGTTTTTT. Translated: CASSIDLEGQVLAGELFF. Filled out from reference TRBV19 and TRBJ2-2, the complete variable domain reads DGGITQSPKYLFRKEGQNVTLSCEQNLNHDAMYWYRQDPGQGLRLIYYSQIVNDFQKGDIAEGYSVSREKKESFPLTVTSAQKNPTAFYLCASSIDLEGQVLAGELFFGEGSRLTVL.

This clone has just one count. The V and J genes are TRBV9 and TRBJ2-3; TRBD1 aligns across 8 bases. The ends lost 3 bases at V and 5 bases at J; junction bases unmatched: 11. Germline V gives CDR1 SGDLS, CDR2 YYNGEE. CDR3 length equals 16 residues. The CDR3 DNA reads as TGTGCCAGCAGCGCCGGGACAGGAGCTCAACTAGATACGCAGTATTTT. The encoded protein is CASSAGTGAQLDTQYF. Based on the CDR3 plus reference TRBV9 and TRBJ2-3, the full variable domain is DSGVTQTPKHLITATGQRVTLRCSPRSGDLSVYWYQQSLDQGLQFLIQYYNGEERAKGNILERFSAQQFPDLHSELNLSSLELGDSALYFCASSAGTGAQLDTQYFGPGTRLTVL.

The V gene is TRBV4-3, the J gene TRBJ2-4; 10 bases align to TRBD1. This CDR3 has 19 residues. The V gene's germline CDR1 is LGHNA and CDR2 YSLEER. V was clipped by 1 base and J by 4 bases; unmatched bases: 13. Here the CDR3 DNA reads TGCGCCAGCAGCCAAGCGGTGACCGGGACAGGGGTTCAAAAAAACATTCAGTACTTC. Translation gives CASSQAVTGTGVQKNIQYF.

The J gene is TRBJ2-1, the V gene TRBV2; 11 nucleotides line up with TRBD1. After removal of 7 bases from V and 2 bases from J, the junction contained 4 bases not matched to a gene. The germline V gene encodes CDR1 SNHLY and CDR2 FYNNEI. The CDR3 extends over 15 amino acids. Written as DNA, the CDR3 is TGTGCCAGCATCCTGGGACAGGGGGCCTACAATGAGCAGTTCTTC. This sequence encodes CASILGQGAYNEQFF.

In its sample, this clone was seen a few times. This chain uses TRBV7-9 with TRBJ2-2; D is uncertain. The CDR3 has 15 residues. Per germline, CDR1 SEHNR and CDR2 FQNEAQ (reference sequence). V was pared by 0 bases and J by 5 bases, with 10 bases between. This CDR3 is CASSLARRITGELFF. The CDR3 DNA sequence: TGTGCCAGCAGCTTAGCGAGACGGATTACCGGGGAGCTGTTTTTT.

The J gene is TRBJ1-1, the V gene TRBV4-1; D possibly corresponds to TRBD1 (5 bases). V dropped 0 bases and J dropped 1 base, with 9 bases sitting between them. Looked up from germline, CDR1 is MGHRA and CDR2 is YSYEKL. The CDR3 loop spans 15 amino acids. The CDR3, as DNA: TGCGCCAGCAGCCAAGATAAAGGGGCGAACACTGAAGCTTTCTTT. As protein: CASSQDKGANTEAFF.

This clone has more than one count but fewer than ten. This CDR3 is CASRGETTHNEQFF. The DNA of the CDR3 is TGTGCCAGCAGGGGGGAGACAACACACAATGAGCAGTTCTTC. V is TRBV14 and J is TRBJ2-1, with D perhaps TRBD1 or TRBD2 (5 bases each). Trimming removed 6 bases from V and 5 bases from J, with 14 bases in between. Germline assignment: CDR1 SGHDN and CDR2 FVKESK. There are 14 residues in the CDR3.

The chain is built from TRBV25-1 and TRBJ1-5, with D possibly TRBD1 on 6 matching bases. Germline V lookup: CDR1 MGHDK, CDR2 SYGVNS. Trimming took off 3 bases at V and 3 bases at J, with 9 bases between the two ends. This CDR3 comprises 14 residues. DNA of the CDR3: TGTGCCAGCAGTGAGACAGGAATCAATCAGCCCCAGCATTTT. It translates to CASSETGINQPQHF.

The chain has TRBV6-4 and TRBJ2-2; 10 bases match TRBD2. Trimming at V came to 3 bases and at J to 4 bases, leaving 2 bases not matched to a gene. The CDR3 runs to 15 residues. The germline V gene has CDR1 MRHNA and CDR2 SNTAGT. The CDR3 here is CASSEASGSTGELFF. CDR3 sequence (DNA): TGTGCCAGCAGTGAAGCTAGCGGGAGCACCGGGGAGCTGTTTTTT.

This chain joins TRBV6-5 and TRBJ2-5; D perhaps matches TRBD2 (6 bases). With 6 bases removed from V and 4 bases from J, the gap between germline ends came to 18 bases. This CDR3 is built from 15 residues. CDR1 MNHEY and CDR2 SVGAGI come from the germline V gene. The CDR3 DNA sequence: TGTGCCAGCAGCCCAGGACTACGGGAAAGAGAGACCCAGTACTTC. The encoded protein is CASSPGLRERETQYF.

J is TRBJ2-2 and V is TRBV5-4; D is perhaps TRBD1 (6 bases). The CDR3 loop spans 19 amino acids. Trimming shortened V by 6 bases and J by 0 bases, and 24 bases separated the two germline ends. Germline-derived CDR1 and CDR2 are SGHNT and YYREEE (reference sequence). As DNA, the CDR3 is TGTGCCAGCACCATTGGGGCCCCCCAACAGGGTGCGAACACCGGGGAGCTGTTTTTT. Encoded protein: CASTIGAPQQGANTGELFF. The full variable domain, in which reference TRBV5-4 and TRBJ2-2 provide the parts outside the CDR3, is ETGVTQSPTHLIKTRGQQVTLRCSSQSGHNTVSWYQQALGQGPQFIFQYYREEENGRGNFPPRFSGLQFPNYSSELNVNALELDDSALYLCASTIGAPQQGANTGELFFGEGSRLTVL.

The chain joins TRBV19 to TRBJ1-4; 9 bases are a match to TRBD1. Trimming cost V 6 bases and J 2 bases; bases outside gene matches: 13. The CDR3 loop spans 18 amino acids. Germline loops: CDR1 LNHDA, CDR2 SQIVND (reference sequence). CDR3 amino acids: CASRKTGTGLLTNEKLFF. CDR3 coding DNA: TGTGCCAGTAGAAAGACCGGGACAGGGCTTTTGACTAATGAAAAACTGTTTTTT.

Concerning this clone: An end of the junction does not agree with germline; a read error may underlie this. The rearrangement joins TRBV4-1 to TRBJ2-7; 8 positions match TRBD1. The germline gives CDR1 MGHRA, CDR2 YSYEKL. The CDR3 is made up of 14 amino acids. CDR3 protein: CANSYRGNDYEQYF. In DNA form, the CDR3 reads TGCGCCAACAGCTACAGGGGGAACGACTACGAGCAGTACTTC.

The V gene is TRBV27, the J gene TRBJ2-1, with 13 bases matching TRBD2. This CDR3 comprises 17 residues. After removal of 8 bases from V and 7 bases from J, the junction contained 14 bases not matched to a gene. CDR1 is MNHEY and CDR2 is SMNVEV in the germline V gene (reference sequence). The CDR3 DNA follows: TGTGCCAGCTTTCTAAGGCCGACTAGCGGGAGGAGGAATGAGCAGTTCTTC. Amino acid sequence: CASFLRPTSGRRNEQFF.

The chain carries TRBV6-5 and TRBJ2-1; possible D gene TRBD2, 6 bases. The CDR3 extends over 15 amino acids. V was shortened by 7 bases and J by 1 base, with 14 bases between the two germline ends. The germline gives CDR1 MNHEY, CDR2 SVGAGI. The CDR3 region has the DNA TGTGCCAGCACGGCGGGGCCGGAATCCTACAATGAGCAGTTCTTC. As protein: CASTAGPESYNEQFF.

V usage is TRBV10-1 and J usage is TRBJ2-3; 7 nucleotides line up with TRBD1. The CDR3 is 19 residues long. CDR1 and CDR2 (germline): WNHNN, SYGVQD (reference sequence). After removal of 2 bases from V and 2 bases from J, the junction contained 16 bases not matched to a gene. CDR3 loop: CASSEGSRATGTDTDTQYF. CDR3 sequence (DNA): TGCGCCAGCAGTGAGGGTAGTCGGGCAACCGGGACAGACACAGATACGCAGTATTTT.

The V call is TRBV6-5, the J call TRBJ1-5, with TRBD1 as a possible D gene (5 bases). V was clipped by 0 bases and J by 14 bases, with 14 bases between them. The length of the CDR3 is 13 residues. Germline CDR1 reads MNHEY; CDR2 reads SVGAGI. As DNA, the CDR3 is TGTGCCAGCAGTTACTCTTCTCCGGGGACCGAGCATTTT. The encoded protein is CASSYSSPGTEHF.